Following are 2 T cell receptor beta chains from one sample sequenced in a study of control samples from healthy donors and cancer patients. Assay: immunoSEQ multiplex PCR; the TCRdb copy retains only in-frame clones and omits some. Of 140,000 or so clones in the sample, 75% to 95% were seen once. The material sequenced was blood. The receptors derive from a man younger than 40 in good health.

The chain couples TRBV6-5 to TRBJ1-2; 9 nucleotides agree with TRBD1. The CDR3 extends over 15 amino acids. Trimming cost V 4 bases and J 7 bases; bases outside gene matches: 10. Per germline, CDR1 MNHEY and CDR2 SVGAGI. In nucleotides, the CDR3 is TGTGCCAGCAGTTTTGAGCCGACAGGGGGGGGTGGCTACACCTTC. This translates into CASSFEPTGGGGYTF.

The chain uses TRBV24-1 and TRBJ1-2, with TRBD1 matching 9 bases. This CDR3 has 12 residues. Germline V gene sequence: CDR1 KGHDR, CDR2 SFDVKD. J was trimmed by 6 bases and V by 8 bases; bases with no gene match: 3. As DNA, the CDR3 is TGTGCCACCAACGGACAGGGGCATGGCTACACCTTC. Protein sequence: CATNGQGHGYTF.